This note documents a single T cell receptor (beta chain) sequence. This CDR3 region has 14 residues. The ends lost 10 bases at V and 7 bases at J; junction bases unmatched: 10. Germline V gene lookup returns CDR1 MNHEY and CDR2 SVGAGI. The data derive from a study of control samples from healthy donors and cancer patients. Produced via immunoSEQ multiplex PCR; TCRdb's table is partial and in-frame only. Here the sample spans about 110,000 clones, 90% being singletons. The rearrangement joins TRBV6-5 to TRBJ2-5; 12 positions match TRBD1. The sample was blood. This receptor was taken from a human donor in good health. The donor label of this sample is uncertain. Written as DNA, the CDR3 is TGTGCCACTCTTAGGGACAGGGGGCGCGGGACCCAGTACTTC. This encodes CATLRDRGRGTQYF.